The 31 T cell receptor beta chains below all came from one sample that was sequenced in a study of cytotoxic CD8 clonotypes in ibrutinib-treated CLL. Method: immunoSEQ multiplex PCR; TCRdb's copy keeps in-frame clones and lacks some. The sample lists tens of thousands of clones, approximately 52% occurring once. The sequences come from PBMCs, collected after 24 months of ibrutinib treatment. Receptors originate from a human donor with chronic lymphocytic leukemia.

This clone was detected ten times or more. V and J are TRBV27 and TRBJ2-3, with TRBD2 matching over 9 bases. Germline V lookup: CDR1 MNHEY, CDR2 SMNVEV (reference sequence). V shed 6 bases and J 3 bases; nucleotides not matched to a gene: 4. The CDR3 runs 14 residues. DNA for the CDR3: TGTGCCAGCAGCTGGACTAGCGTAACAGATACGCAGTATTTT. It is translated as CASSWTSVTDTQYF.

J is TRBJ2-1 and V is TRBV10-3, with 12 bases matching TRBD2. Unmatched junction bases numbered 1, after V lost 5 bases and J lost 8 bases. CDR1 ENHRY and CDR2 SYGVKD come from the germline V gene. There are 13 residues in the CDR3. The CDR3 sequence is CAISLAGGDEQFF. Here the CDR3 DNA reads TGTGCCATCAGTCTAGCGGGGGGGGATGAGCAGTTCTTC.

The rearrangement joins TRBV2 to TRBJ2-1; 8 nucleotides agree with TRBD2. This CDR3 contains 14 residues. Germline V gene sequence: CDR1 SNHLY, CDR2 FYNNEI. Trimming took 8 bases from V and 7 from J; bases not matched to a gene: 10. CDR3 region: CASLIAGTGNEQFF. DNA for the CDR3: TGTGCCAGCCTAATAGCGGGAACGGGGAATGAGCAGTTCTTC.

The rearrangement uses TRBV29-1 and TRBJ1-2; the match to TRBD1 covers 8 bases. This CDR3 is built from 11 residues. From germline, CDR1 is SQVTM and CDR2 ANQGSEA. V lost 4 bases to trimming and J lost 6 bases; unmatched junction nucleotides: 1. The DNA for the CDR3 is TGCAGCGTTGGGGGACAGGATGGCTACACCTTC. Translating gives CSVGGQDGYTF. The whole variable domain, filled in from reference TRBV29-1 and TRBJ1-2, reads SAVISQKPSRDICQRGTSLTIQCQVDSQVTMMFWYRQQPGQSLTLIATANQGSEATYESGFVIDKFPISRPNLTFSTLTVSNMSPEDSSIYLCSVGGQDGYTFGSGTRLTVV.

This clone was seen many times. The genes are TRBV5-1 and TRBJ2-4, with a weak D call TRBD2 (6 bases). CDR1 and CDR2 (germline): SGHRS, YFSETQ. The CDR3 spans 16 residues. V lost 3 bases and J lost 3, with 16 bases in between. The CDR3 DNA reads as TGCGCCAGCAGCTGGGACTCATCCAAAGGCAAAAACATTCAGTACTTC. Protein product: CASSWDSSKGKNIQYF. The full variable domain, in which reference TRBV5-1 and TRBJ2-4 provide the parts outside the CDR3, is KAGVTQTPRYLIKTRGQQVTLSCSPISGHRSVSWYQQTPGQGLQFLFEYFSETQRNKGNFPGRFSGRQFSNSRSEMNVSTLELGDSALYLCASSWDSSKGKNIQYFGAGTRLSVL.

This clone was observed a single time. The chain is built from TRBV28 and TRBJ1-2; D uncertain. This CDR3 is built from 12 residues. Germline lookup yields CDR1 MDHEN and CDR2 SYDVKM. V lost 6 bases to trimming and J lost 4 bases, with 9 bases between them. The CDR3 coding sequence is TGTGCCAGCAGCGAGTTGAGCTATGGCTACACCTTC. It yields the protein CASSELSYGYTF.

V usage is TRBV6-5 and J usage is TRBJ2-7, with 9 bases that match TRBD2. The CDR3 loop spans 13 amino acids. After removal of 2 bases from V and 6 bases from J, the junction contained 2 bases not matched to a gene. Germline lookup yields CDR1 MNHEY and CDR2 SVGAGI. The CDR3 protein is CASSYIAGVEQYF. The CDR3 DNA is TGTGCCAGCAGTTACATAGCGGGAGTCGAGCAGTACTTC.

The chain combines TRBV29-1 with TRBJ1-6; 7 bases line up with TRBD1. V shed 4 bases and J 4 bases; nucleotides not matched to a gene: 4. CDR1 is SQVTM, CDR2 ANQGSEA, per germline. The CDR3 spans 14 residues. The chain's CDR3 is CSVAEGQYNSPLHF. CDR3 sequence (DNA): TGCAGCGTTGCCGAGGGACAGTATAATTCACCCCTCCACTTT.

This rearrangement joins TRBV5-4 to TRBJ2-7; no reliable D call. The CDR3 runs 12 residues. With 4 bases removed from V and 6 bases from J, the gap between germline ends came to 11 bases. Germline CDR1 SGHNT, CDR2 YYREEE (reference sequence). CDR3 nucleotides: TGTGCCAGCAGCCTTCCGTTAGGCGAGCAGTACTTC. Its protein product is CASSLPLGEQYF.

CDR3 sequence (DNA): TGTGCCAGTAGACCCGACAGGGGGCGGCAGCCCCAGCATTTT. Translation: CASRPDRGRQPQHF. The chain is built from TRBV19 and TRBJ1-5, with TRBD1 matching 10 bases. This CDR3 is 14 amino acids long. Looked up from germline, CDR1 is LNHDA and CDR2 is SQIVND (reference sequence). V shed 6 bases and J 7 bases; nucleotides not matched to a gene: 6.

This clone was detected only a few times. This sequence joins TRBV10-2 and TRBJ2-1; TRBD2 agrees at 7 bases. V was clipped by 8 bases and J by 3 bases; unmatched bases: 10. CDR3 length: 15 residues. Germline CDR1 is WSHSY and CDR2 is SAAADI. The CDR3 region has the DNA TGCGCCAGCCAGAGACTAGCATCCGGCTACAATGAGCAGTTCTTC. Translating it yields CASQRLASGYNEQFF.

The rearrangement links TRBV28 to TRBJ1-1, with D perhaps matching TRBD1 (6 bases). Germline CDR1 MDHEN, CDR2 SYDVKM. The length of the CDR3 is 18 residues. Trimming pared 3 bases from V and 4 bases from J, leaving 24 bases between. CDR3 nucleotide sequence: TGTGCCAGCAGTTTCGACCCAACCATCGGGGGGCTTGGCACTGAAGCTTTCTTT. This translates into CASSFDPTIGGLGTEAFF. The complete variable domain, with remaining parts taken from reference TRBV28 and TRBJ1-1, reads DVKVTQSSRYLVKRTGEKVFLECVQDMDHENMFWYRQDPGLGLRLIYFSYDVKMKEKGDIPEGYSVSREKKERFSLILESASTNQTSMYLCASSFDPTIGGLGTEAFFGQGTRLTVV.

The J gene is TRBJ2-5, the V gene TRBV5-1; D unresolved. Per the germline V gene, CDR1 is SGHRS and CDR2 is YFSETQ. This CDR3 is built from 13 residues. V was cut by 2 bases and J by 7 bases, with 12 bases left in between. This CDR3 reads CASSLAPEWTQYF. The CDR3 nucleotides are TGCGCCAGCAGCTTAGCCCCGGAGTGGACCCAGTACTTC.

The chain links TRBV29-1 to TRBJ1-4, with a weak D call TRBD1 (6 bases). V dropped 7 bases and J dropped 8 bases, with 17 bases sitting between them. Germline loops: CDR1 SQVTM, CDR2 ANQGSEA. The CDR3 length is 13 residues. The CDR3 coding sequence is TGCAGCGCTAAAGGGGGGTCTGGAGAAAAACTGTTTTTT. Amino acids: CSAKGGSGEKLFF.

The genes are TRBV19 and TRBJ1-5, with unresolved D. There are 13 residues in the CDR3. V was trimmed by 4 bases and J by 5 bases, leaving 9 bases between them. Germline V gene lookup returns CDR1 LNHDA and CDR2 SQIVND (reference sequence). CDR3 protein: CASSTAPYQPQHF. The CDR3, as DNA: TGTGCCAGTAGTACAGCTCCTTATCAGCCCCAGCATTTT. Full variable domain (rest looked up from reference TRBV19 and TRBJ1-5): DGGITQSPKYLFRKEGQNVTLSCEQNLNHDAMYWYRQDPGQGLRLIYYSQIVNDFQKGDIAEGYSVSREKKESFPLTVTSAQKNPTAFYLCASSTAPYQPQHFGDGTRLSIL.

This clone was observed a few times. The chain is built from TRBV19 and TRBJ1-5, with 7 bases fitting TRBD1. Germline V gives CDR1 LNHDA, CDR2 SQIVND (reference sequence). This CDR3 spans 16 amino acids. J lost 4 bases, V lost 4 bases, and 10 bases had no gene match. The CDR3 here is CASSNRGVNLNQPQHF. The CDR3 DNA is TGTGCCAGTAGTAACAGGGGAGTGAATCTAAATCAGCCCCAGCATTTT.

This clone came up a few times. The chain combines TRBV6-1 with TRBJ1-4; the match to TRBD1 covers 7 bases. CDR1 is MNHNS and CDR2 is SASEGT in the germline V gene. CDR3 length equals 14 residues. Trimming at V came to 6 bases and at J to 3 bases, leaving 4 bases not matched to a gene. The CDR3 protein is CASRPRGSNEKLFF. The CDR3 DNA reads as TGTGCCAGCAGGCCCAGGGGGTCTAATGAAAAACTGTTTTTT.

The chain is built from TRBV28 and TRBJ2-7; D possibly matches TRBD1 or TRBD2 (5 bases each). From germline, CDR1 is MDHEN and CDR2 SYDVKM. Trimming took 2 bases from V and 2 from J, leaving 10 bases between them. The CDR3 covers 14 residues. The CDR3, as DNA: TGTGCCAGCAGTTTAGGGGGTACCCCCTACGAGCAGTACTTC. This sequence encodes CASSLGGTPYEQYF.

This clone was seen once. CDR3 in amino acids: CASKPFTGNTGELFF. DNA of the CDR3: TGTGCCAGCAAACCTTTTACAGGCAATACCGGGGAGCTGTTTTTT. The chain links TRBV27 to TRBJ2-2; D may be TRBD1 (5 bases). Between the trimmed V and J ends, which lost 7 bases and 5 bases, there was a span of 17 bases. Germline CDR1 MNHEY, CDR2 SMNVEV (reference sequence). This CDR3 comprises 15 residues.

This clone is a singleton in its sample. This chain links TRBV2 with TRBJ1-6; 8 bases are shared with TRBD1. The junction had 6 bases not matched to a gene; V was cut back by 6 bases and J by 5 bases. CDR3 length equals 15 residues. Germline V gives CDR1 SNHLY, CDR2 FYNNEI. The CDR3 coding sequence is TGTGCCAGCAGCCCCAGGACAGGGAATAATTCACCCCTCCACTTT. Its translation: CASSPRTGNNSPLHF.

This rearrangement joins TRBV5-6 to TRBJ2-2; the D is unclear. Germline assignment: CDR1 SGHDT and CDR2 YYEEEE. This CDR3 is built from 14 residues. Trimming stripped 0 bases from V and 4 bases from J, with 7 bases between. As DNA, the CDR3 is TGTGCCAGCAGCTTGGTTCAGGTCACCGGGGAGCTGTTTTTT. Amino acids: CASSLVQVTGELFF.

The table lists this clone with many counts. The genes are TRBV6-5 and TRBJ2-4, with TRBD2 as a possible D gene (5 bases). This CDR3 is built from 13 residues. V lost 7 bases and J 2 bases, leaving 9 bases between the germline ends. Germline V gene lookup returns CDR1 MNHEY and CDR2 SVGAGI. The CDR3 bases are TGTGCCAGCATGGGAGCCACCAAAAACATTCAGTACTTC. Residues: CASMGATKNIQYF.

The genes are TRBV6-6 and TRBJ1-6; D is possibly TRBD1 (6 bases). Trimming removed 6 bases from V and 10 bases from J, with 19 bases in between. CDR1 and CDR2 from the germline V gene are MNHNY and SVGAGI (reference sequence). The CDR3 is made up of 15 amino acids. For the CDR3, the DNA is TGTGCCAGCAGGACCCAGGGACAAGATGGATCACCCCTCCACTTT. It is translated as CASRTQGQDGSPLHF.

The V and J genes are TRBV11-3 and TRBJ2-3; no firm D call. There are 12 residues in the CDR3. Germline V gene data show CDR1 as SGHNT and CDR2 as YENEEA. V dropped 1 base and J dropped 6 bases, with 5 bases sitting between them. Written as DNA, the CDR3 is TGTGCCAGCAGCTTAGGAGTGGATACGCAGTATTTT. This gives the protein CASSLGVDTQYF. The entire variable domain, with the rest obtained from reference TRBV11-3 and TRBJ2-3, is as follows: EAGVVQSPRYKIIEKKQPVAFWCNPISGHNTLYWYLQNLGQGPELLIRYENEEAVDDSQLPKDRFSAERLKGVDSTLKIQPAELGDSAVYLCASSLGVDTQYFGPGTRLTVL.

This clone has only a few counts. This CDR3 reads CASSERVNQETQYF. CDR3 coding DNA: TGTGCCAGCAGTGAACGAGTGAACCAAGAGACCCAGTACTTC. The rearrangement uses TRBV2 and TRBJ2-5, with D hard to call. Trimming stripped 2 bases from V and 0 bases from J, with 7 bases between. This CDR3 is 14 amino acids long. Germline V gene data show CDR1 as SNHLY and CDR2 as FYNNEI.

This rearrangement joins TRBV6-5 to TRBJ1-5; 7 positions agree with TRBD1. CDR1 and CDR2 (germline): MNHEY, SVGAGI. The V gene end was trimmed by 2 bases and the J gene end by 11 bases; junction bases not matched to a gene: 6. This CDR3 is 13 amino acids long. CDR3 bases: TGTGCCAGCAGTTACGGACAGGATCGGACCCAGCATTTT. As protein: CASSYGQDRTQHF.

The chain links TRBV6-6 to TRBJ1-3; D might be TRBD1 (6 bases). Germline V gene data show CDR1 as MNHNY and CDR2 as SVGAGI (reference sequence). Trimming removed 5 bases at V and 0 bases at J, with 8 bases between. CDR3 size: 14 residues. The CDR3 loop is CASSTGSSGNTIYF. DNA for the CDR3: TGTGCCAGCAGTACAGGGAGCTCTGGAAACACCATATATTTT.

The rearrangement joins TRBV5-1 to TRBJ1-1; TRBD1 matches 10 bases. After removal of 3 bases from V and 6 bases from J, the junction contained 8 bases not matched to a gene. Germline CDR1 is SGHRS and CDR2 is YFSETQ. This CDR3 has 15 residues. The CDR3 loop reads CASSSFGTGAPEAFF. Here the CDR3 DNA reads TGCGCCAGCAGCTCATTTGGGACAGGGGCCCCTGAAGCTTTCTTT.

CDR3 in amino acids: CASSDREATGELFF. The CDR3 nucleotides are TGTGCCAGCAGTGATAGGGAAGCCACCGGGGAGCTGTTTTTT. This rearrangement joins TRBV2 to TRBJ2-2; D not certain. Between the trimmed V and J ends, which lost 3 bases and 4 bases, there was a span of 9 bases. Germline values: CDR1 SNHLY, CDR2 FYNNEI. The CDR3 totals 14 residues.

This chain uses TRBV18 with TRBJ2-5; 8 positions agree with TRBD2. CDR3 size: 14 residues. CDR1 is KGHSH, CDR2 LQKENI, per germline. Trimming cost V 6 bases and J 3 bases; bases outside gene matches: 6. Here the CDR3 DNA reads TGTGCCAGCTCGACCGGGACTAGTAAAGAGACCCAGTACTTC. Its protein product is CASSTGTSKETQYF.

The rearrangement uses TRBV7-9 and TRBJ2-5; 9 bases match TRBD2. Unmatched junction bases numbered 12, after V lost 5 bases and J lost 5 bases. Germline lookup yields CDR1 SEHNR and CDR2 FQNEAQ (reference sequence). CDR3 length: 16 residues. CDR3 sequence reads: CASSPKRGGGWETQYF. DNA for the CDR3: TGTGCCAGCAGCCCGAAACGCGGGGGGGGTTGGGAGACCCAGTACTTC. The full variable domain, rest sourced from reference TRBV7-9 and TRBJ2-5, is DTGVSQNPRHKITKRGQNVTFRCDPISEHNRLYWYRQTLGQGPEFLTYFQNEAQLEKSRLLSDRFSAERPKGSFSTLEIQRTEQGDSAMYLCASSPKRGGGWETQYFGPGTRLLVL.